This T cell receptor (beta chain) was sequenced during a study of shared clonotypes between healthy human individuals. Study in general: Donors had three CD4 naive, three CD4 memory, two CD8 naive and one CD8 memory plate apiece.

Sequenced by immunoSEQ multiplex PCR; TCRdb stores in-frame clones only, minus some. The profile covers roughly 2 million clones, with roughly 95% appearing a single time and around 0.13% taken by the ten largest. This sequence originates from a man aged 18 to 35 in good health. What was sequenced was naive CD4+ T cells sorted from blood. Indicated subset: CD45RA+ positively selected.

This chain's CDR3 is CSVEDRAGTYQNTGELFF. The CDR3 DNA is TGCAGCGTTGAAGATCGAGCAGGCACCTACCAGAACACCGGGGAGCTGTTTTTT. The chain uses TRBV29-1 and TRBJ2-2; D gene unclear. The V and J ends lost 0 bases and 1 base respectively, with 18 bases between them. This CDR3 is built from 18 residues. Germline V CDR1 and CDR2: SQVTM, ANQGSEA.